This T cell receptor (beta chain) is drawn from a study of cytomegalovirus exposure and HLA in healthy donors. Looked up from germline, CDR1 is SQVTM and CDR2 is ANQGSEA. This CDR3 is built from 11 residues. V gave up 4 bases and J gave up 7 bases; unmatched junction bases: 3. Primers included in the PCR were 60 Vbeta and 13 Jbeta primers. TCRdb's table, derived via immunoSEQ multiplex PCR, lists solely in-frame clones and lacks some. This table holds under 150,000 clones, roughly 70% found once. V and J are TRBV29-1 and TRBJ1-2, with 7 bases aligning to TRBD1. The material sequenced was PBMCs. This receptor was obtained from a man aged 50 to 59 in good health and CMV-seropositive. CDR3 in amino acids: CSVGGGSGYTF. CDR3 DNA sequence: TGCAGCGTTGGAGGGGGCAGTGGCTACACCTTC.